This T cell receptor (beta chain) is drawn from a study of T cells after yellow fever vaccination. Study-level background: Fractions containing few cells were prepared with SMART-Seq v4 Ultra Low Input.

Template switching with 5'RACE generated the TCR cDNA and added a universal primer site and UMIs. TCRdb independently ran MiXCR on the 5' RACE reads; one entry per CDR3 protein. The table lists more than 300,000 distinct CDR3 sequences, 6.8% of them singletons. CDR3 length equals 15 residues. The V end lost 6 bases, the J end lost 2 bases, and 14 bases lay between the germline ends. Germline assignment: CDR1 LNHDA and CDR2 SQIVND (reference sequence). This chain joins TRBV19 and TRBJ1-5; D ambiguous. The sequenced sample was PBMCs, obtained about 49 days after the first yellow fever vaccination. This clonotype originated in a man younger than 35 who received the YFV17D yellow fever vaccine. As DNA, the CDR3 is TGTGCCAGTAGCAGACGAAGGTTGTGCAATCAGCCCCAGCATTTT. Its translation: CASSRRRLCNQPQHF.